A selection of T cell receptor beta chains follows, all from one sample in a study of T cell repertoires in cytomegalovirus infection. These receptors' targets are unknown. TCRdb re-called the reads through MiXCR, storing one row per CDR3 protein. This table holds about 330,000 distinct CDR3 sequences, 34% found once. The sample consisted of cultured PBMCs, taken from culture after CMV antigen stimulation. These receptors were collected from a human donor in good health (CMV status not recorded). Some clones in this sample may be carry-over from other donors' samples. Each CDR3 is given with its conserved first and last residue. D genes are given only for firm matches. Size is omitted from some rows. Given values are once, few, many or a class for expanded clones.

NA	TRBD2	TRBV7-2	TRBJ2-1	CASSPLTSGAEQFF	TGTGCCAGCAGCCCTCTAACTAGCGGTGCTGAGCAGTTCTTC
few	TRBD2	TRBV4-1	TRBJ2-1	CASSQEGAGSYNEQFF	TGCGCCAGCAGCCAAGAGGGAGCGGGATCCTACAATGAGCAGTTCTTC
NA	TRBD2	TRBV3-1	TRBJ2-7	CASSQDGLAGGSYEQYF	TGTGCCAGCAGCCAAGATGGGCTAGCGGGAGGATCCTACGAGCAGTACTTC
few	NA	TRBV27	TRBJ1-5	CASSVAGYGIQPQHF	TGTGCCAGCAGTGTTGCGGGGTACGGGATTCAGCCCCAGCATTTT
few	NA	TRBV28	TRBJ2-5	CASSRGGNQETQYF	TGTGCCAGCAGTCGAGGGGGGAACCAAGAGACCCAGTACTTC
NA	TRBD1	TRBV19	TRBJ2-5	CASSRGQGTETQYF	TGTGCCAGTTCGAGAGGACAGGGAACAGAGACCCAGTACTTC
few	TRBD2	TRBV9	TRBJ2-5	CASSVGLTSAETQYF	TGTGCCAGCAGCGTGGGACTGACTAGCGCAGAGACCCAGTACTTC
few	NA	TRBV6-1	TRBJ2-3	CASSPRDPRSDTQYF	TGTGCCAGCAGTCCCCGGGACCCCCGAAGCGATACGCAGTATTTT
NA	NA	TRBV7-2	TRBJ2-1	CASGPSFGRPQSNEQFF	TGTGCCAGCGGCCCTAGTTTCGGCCGTCCCCAGTCTAATGAGCAGTTCTTC
few	NA	TRBV7-2	TRBJ2-7	CASSISTGTYEQYF	TGTGCCAGCAGCATTTCGACAGGCACCTACGAGCAGTACTTC
few	NA	TRBV7-8	TRBJ2-7	CASVTDPVPRQYF	TGTGCCAGCGTAACCGACCCAGTCCCGCGGCAGTACTTC
NA	TRBD2	TRBV27	TRBJ2-3	CASSFGIRGGRGTDTQYF	TGTGCCAGCAGTTTTGGTATCCGTGGCGGGAGGGGCACAGATACGCAGTATTTT
NA	NA	TRBV7-9	TRBJ2-5	CASSLFGEETQYF	TGTGCCAGCAGCTTATTCGGGGAAGAGACCCAGTACTTC
NA	NA	TRBV19	TRBJ2-7	CASSNRQGDEQYF	TGTGCCAGTAGTAATCGGCAGGGCGACGAGCAGTACTTC
many	NA	TRBV2	TRBJ1-1	CASSGQPGATEAFF	TGTGCCAGCAGCGGACAGCCGGGAGCCACTGAAGCTTTCTTT
few	TRBD2	TRBV19	TRBJ2-1	CASSIGTSGSYNEQFF	TGTGCCAGTAGTATAGGGACTAGCGGCTCCTACAATGAGCAGTTCTTC
few	TRBD1	TRBV7-8	TRBJ1-1	CASSFIPAGGLGFTEAFF	TGTGCCAGCAGCTTTATCCCCGCAGGGGGTTTAGGTTTCACTGAAGCTTTCTTT
NA	NA	TRBV6-1	TRBJ2-4	CASSERRAKNIQYF	TGTGCCAGCAGTGAACGCAGAGCCAAAAACATTCAGTACTTC
few	TRBD1	TRBV7-2	TRBJ1-1	CASSRLTGLEAFF	TGTGCCAGCAGCCGTCTGACAGGGCTTGAAGCTTTCTTT
NA	TRBD2	TRBV24-1	TRBJ2-3	CATSDRLAGGPTDTQYF	TGTGCCACCAGTGACCGACTAGCGGGAGGGCCGACAGATACGCAGTATTTT
NA	NA	TRBV30	TRBJ2-5	CAWSGSQVTQYF	TGTGCCTGGAGTGGGAGCCAAGTGACCCAGTACTTC
few	TRBD2	TRBV19	TRBJ2-1	CATTSGGGNNEQFF	TGTGCCACCACCTCCGGGGGGGGAAACAATGAGCAGTTCTTC